The TCR beta chain under discussion was sequenced for a study of tumor-infiltrating lymphocytes in primary liver carcinoma. Study context: Tumors were staged T1-T3 N0M0 and measured about 4 to 11 cm across. Study observations and caveats: Overlap between tumor regions exceeded overlap of tumor with adjacent tissue or blood. When set against blood, tumors had a significantly higher top-250-clone fraction (p = 0.039). Samples were bulk unsorted, so CD4+ and CD8+ repertoires were not compared.

As for this clonotype: Its antigen remains unknown.

This CDR3 region has 14 residues. Unmatched junction bases numbered 10, after V lost 9 bases and J lost 2 bases. Germline assignment: CDR1 SGHAT and CDR2 FQNNGV. The source of the blood RNA was unsorted whole blood, and germline DNA was extracted as well. A primer in the constant region served to generate TCR beta cDNA from about 480 ng of total RNA. TCR beta libraries came from three nested multiplex PCR rounds using slightly modified ARM-PCR. Each of the first two PCR rounds ran roughly 10 cycles with TRBV1-TRBV30 forward and C-beta reverse primers. TCRdb fed the multiplex PCR reads into MiXCR, producing one record per CDR3 protein. The table records about 200,000 distinct CDR3 sequences, less than 65% of them present only once.

Sequenced sample: peripheral blood. The source is an older woman with primary liver carcinoma and hepatitis B virus infection. The chain combines TRBV11-2 with TRBJ2-7; 7 bases are a match to TRBD2. The CDR3 region is CARSRTRGPYEQYF. For the CDR3, the DNA is TGTGCCAGAAGCCGGACTAGAGGGCCCTACGAGCAGTACTTC.